This TCR beta chain derives from a study of blood T cell repertoires in COVID-19. Germline CDR1 and CDR2: DFQATT and SNEGSKA (reference sequence). CDR3 length equals 14 residues. The V end was cut by 3 bases, the J end by 0 bases, with 9 bases between. TCRdb's table, derived via immunoSEQ multiplex PCR, lists solely in-frame clones and lacks some. The sample contains 200,000 to 250,000 clones, around 90% of which appear only once. This TCR came from a woman aged 45-65 years with acute COVID-19. The rearrangement links TRBV20-1 to TRBJ1-5; D is unclear. Material for sequencing was PBMCs or T cells enriched from blood (not recorded which). DNA for the CDR3: TGCAGTGCTAGTCCCCGAGTTAGCAATCAGCCCCAGCATTTT. Residues: CSASPRVSNQPQHF.